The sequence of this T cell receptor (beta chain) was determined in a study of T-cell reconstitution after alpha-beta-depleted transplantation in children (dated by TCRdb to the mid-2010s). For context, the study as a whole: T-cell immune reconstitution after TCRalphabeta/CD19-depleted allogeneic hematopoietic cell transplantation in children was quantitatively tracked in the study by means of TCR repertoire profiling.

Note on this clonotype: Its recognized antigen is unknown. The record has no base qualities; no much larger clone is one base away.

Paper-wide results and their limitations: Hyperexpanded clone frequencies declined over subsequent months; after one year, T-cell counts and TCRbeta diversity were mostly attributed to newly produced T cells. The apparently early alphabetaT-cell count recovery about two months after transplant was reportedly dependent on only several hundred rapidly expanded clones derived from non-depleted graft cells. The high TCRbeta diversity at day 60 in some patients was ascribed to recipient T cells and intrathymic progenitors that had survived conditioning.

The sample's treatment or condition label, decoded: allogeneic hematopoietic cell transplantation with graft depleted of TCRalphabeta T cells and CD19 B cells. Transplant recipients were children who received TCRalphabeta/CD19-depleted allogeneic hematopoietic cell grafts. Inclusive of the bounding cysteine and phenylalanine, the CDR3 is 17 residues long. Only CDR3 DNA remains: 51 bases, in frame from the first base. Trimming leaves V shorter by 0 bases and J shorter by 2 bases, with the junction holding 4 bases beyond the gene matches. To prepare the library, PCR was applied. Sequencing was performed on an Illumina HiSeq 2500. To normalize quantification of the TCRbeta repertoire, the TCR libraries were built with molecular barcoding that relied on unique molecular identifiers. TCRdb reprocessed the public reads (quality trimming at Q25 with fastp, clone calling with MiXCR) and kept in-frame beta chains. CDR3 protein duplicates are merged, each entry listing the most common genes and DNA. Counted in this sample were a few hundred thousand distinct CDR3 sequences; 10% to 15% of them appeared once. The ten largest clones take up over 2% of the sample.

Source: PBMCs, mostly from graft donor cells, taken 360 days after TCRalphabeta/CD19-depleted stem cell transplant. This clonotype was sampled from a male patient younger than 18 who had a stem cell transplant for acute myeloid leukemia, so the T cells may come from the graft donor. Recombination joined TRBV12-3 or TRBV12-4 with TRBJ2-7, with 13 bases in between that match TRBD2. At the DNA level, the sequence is TGTGCCAGCAGTTTAGCCGGGACTAGCGGGACCCCCTACGAGCAGTACTTC. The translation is CASSLAGTSGTPYEQYF.